This T cell receptor beta chain came from a study of control samples from healthy donors and cancer patients. The method was immunoSEQ multiplex PCR; TCRdb's version includes in-frame clones alone and lacks a portion of them. The sample shows some 200,000 clones, roughly 93% of them seen only once. This CDR3 contains 13 residues. The V and J ends lost 5 bases and 5 bases respectively, with 13 bases between them. The source material was blood. The TCR sequence derives from a man between 18 and 35 years old in good health. The chain links TRBV12-3 or TRBV12-4 to TRBJ2-7; D not certain. The CDR3 here is CASSLKASHEQYF. In DNA form, the CDR3 reads TGTGCCAGCAGTCTTAAGGCCAGCCACGAGCAGTACTTC.